Sequencing of this T cell receptor beta chain was carried out in a study of T cell clonotyping in hematopoietic cell transplantation. Study outcomes and limitations: At the given depth, recipient repertoires were over 95% de novo clonotypes. After transplant, recipient diversity fell while pathologically expanded clonotypes grew through day 180. Broader posttransplant TCR repertoire diversity was predicted by graft donor and pretransplant recipient Inverse Simpson Index values. Without cell sorting, CD4 versus CD8 contributions remain unresolved.

TCRdb's copy holds only in-frame clones and misses some; the assay was immunoSEQ multiplex PCR. The table has approximately 30,000 clones, approximately 95% seen once. Germline V CDR1 and CDR2: LNHDA, SQIVND (reference sequence). The ends lost 6 bases at V and 7 bases at J; junction bases unmatched: 4. The length of the CDR3 is 14 residues. Regarding this clone: Antigen unknown.

This receptor was taken from a man aged 45-65 years in good health. Some clones in this sample may be carry-over from other donors' samples. The genes are TRBV19 and TRBJ1-6; 9 nucleotides match TRBD1. Sequencing used peripheral blood mononuclear cells. CDR3 residues: CASSNTGGNSPLHF. For the CDR3, the DNA is TGTGCCAGTAGCAATACAGGGGGCAATTCACCCCTCCACTTT.